One sample yielded the 3 T cell receptor beta chains listed below, sequenced in a study of T cell changes during pregnancy in multiple sclerosis. Sequenced by immunoSEQ multiplex PCR; TCRdb stores in-frame clones only, minus some. The sample includes around 52,000 clones, approximately 92% of them seen just once. Sequencing used CD4+ T cells from peripheral blood mononuclear cells, obtained after pregnancy. These receptors were collected from a female donor in good health, enrolled as a control in a pregnancy study.

The chain is built from TRBV6-1 and TRBJ2-5, with a possible D match to TRBD1 (5 bases). This CDR3 is 13 amino acids long. In germline, CDR1 is MNHNS, CDR2 SASEGT. Trimming stripped 6 bases from V and 1 base from J, with 9 bases between. The CDR3 protein is CASRRGSQETQYF. As DNA, the CDR3 is TGTGCCAGCAGAAGGGGAAGCCAAGAGACCCAGTACTTC.

CDR3 sequence reads: CASSIGEGSTFF. The DNA for the CDR3 is TGTGCCAGTAGTATTGGGGAGGGATCGACTTTCTTT. V gene TRBV19 combines with J gene TRBJ1-1; no clear D. V lost 3 bases, J lost 12 bases, and 14 bases lay in between. The germline gives CDR1 LNHDA, CDR2 SQIVND (reference sequence). The CDR3 runs 12 residues.

The rearrangement links TRBV18 to TRBJ2-1, with 10 positions matching TRBD2. Unmatched junction bases numbered 1, after V lost 1 base and J lost 1 base. Per the germline V gene, CDR1 is KGHSH and CDR2 is LQKENI. The CDR3 covers 16 residues. The CDR3 DNA follows: TGTGCCAGCTCACCACTAGCGGGGGGATCCTACAATGAGCAGTTCTTC. Translated: CASSPLAGGSYNEQFF. The variable domain in full, with the rest retrieved from reference TRBV18 and TRBJ2-1, is NAGVMQNPRHLVRRRGQEARLRCSPMKGHSHVYWYRQLPEEGLKFMVYLQKENIIDESGMPKERFSAEFPKEGPSILRIQQVVRGDSAAYFCASSPLAGGSYNEQFFGPGTRLTVL.